This T cell receptor (beta chain) is drawn from a study of shared clonotypes between healthy human individuals. TCRdb's table, derived via immunoSEQ multiplex PCR, lists solely in-frame clones and lacks some. The sample consists of about 380,000 clones, 96% of them appearing once. Losses at the gene ends were 11 bases for V and 4 bases for J; bases not matched to a gene: 3. In germline, CDR1 is ENHRY, CDR2 SYGVKD. This CDR3 is 11 amino acids long. This chain uses TRBV10-3 with TRBJ2-3; 7 bases are a match to TRBD1. The receptor was derived from a man aged 30 to 39 in good health. Input material: memory CD8+ T cells sorted from blood. The subset: CD45RO+ cells pooled with CCR7-negative TemRA cells. In nucleotides, the CDR3 is TGTGCCTCTCAGGGGGCAGATACGCAGTATTTT. It yields the protein CASQGADTQYF.